One and the same sample provided the 5 T cell receptor beta chains below, sequenced in a study of vaccination effects on CD4 cells after COVID-19. Assay used: immunoSEQ multiplex PCR; TCRdb lists only in-frame clones, some missing. Found here are roughly 43,000 clones, under 85% of them singletons; the top ten hold roughly 16%. These receptors lack a known antigen. Under the ViraFEST assay, PBMC were stimulated with viral peptide pools so that antigen-specific CD4+ T cells expanded. Sequencing was performed afterwards. Investigators separated out CD4+ T cells once around eleven days of culture had passed. Every participant took two doses of the BNT162b2 or mRNA-1273 vaccine. The input for sequencing was CD4+ T cells from PBMCs cultured with HCoV-OC43 spike peptides, taken after COVID-19 vaccination. Subset indicated: HCoV-OC43 spike overlapping peptide pool stimulation. These receptor sequences come from a human donor who received a COVID-19 vaccine.

The chain carries TRBV7-6 and TRBJ2-4; 15 nucleotides agree with TRBD2. The trim removed 5 bases at V and 3 bases at J, leaving 11 bases unmatched. This CDR3 is built from 19 residues. The germline CDR1 and CDR2 sequences are SGHVS and FNYEAQ. CDR3: CASSPRTSGGAVGKNIQYF. Here the CDR3 DNA reads TGTGCCAGCAGCCCCCGGACTAGCGGGGGGGCCGTCGGCAAAAACATTCAGTACTTC.

This sequence joins TRBV10-1 and TRBJ2-1; D call uncertain. There are 13 residues in the CDR3. Trimming cost V 6 bases and J 5 bases, with 11 bases left between them. Germline CDR1 reads WNHNN; CDR2 reads SYGVQD (reference sequence). CDR3 sequence: CASRDDGDNEQFF. As DNA, the CDR3 is TGCGCCAGCAGGGATGACGGAGACAATGAGCAGTTCTTC.

The V and J genes are TRBV13 and TRBJ2-5; 16 nucleotides match TRBD2. CDR3 length: 18 amino acids. The V segment lost 6 bases and the J segment 5 bases; nucleotides outside the gene matches: 12. Germline values: CDR1 PRHDT, CDR2 FYEKMQ (reference sequence). The CDR3 bases are TGTGCCAGCAGAACAACCTCGGGACTAGCGGGAGGGGGGGAGACCCAGTACTTC. It encodes CASRTTSGLAGGGETQYF.

This rearrangement joins TRBV7-2 to TRBJ1-2; no clear D. The CDR3 extends over 12 amino acids. With 6 bases removed from V and 8 bases from J, the gap between germline ends came to 13 bases. The germline V gene encodes CDR1 SGHTA and CDR2 FQGNSA. CDR3 nucleotides: TGTGCCAGCAGGTATCAGGCGGAAGGCTACACCTTC. Translation gives CASRYQAEGYTF.

The gene calls are TRBV24-1 and TRBJ2-3; no firm D call. This CDR3 has 15 residues. The V and J ends lost 2 bases and 3 bases respectively, with 11 bases between them. Germline assignment: CDR1 KGHDR and CDR2 SFDVKD. The CDR3 nucleotides read TGTGCCACCAGTGATTCCGGGTCTTATACAGATACGCAGTATTTT. It yields the protein CATSDSGSYTDTQYF.